This T cell receptor beta chain was sequenced during a study of blood T cell repertoires in COVID-19. In the study overall: The samples span acute and convalescent COVID-19 from the United States, Italy and Spain. The cDNA or gDNA used as material had been derived from T cells, B-cell-depleted T cells, or PBMCs.

In the original analysis: From reference gene primer amplification, estimates of nucleated cell counts were derived. Some clones are missing from TCRdb's copy, which holds only in-frame ones; the method was immunoSEQ multiplex PCR. From that table come the V and J calls and clone size; the DNA was used to work out D and trimming. The profile shows fewer than 85,000 clones, 82% of them singletons. This clone was seen only once. This sequence originates from a woman aged 55-70 years with acute or convalescent COVID-19. Sample: peripheral blood.

CDR3 coding DNA: TGTGCCAGCAGCTTAGGACATTCGGCCAGGGGAATCTTAGACTATGGCTACACCTTC. Its translation: CASSLGHSARGILDYGYTF. The chain combines TRBV7-3 with TRBJ1-2; a possible D gene is TRBD1 (6 bases). This CDR3 is 19 amino acids long. The germline V and J ends were trimmed by 2 bases and 3 bases, with 25 bases remaining between them. Germline lookup yields CDR1 SGHTA and CDR2 FQGTGA. The complete variable domain, with remaining parts taken from reference TRBV7-3 and TRBJ1-2, reads GAGVSQTPSNKVTEKGKYVELRCDPISGHTALYWYRQSLGQGPEFLIYFQGTGAADDSGLPNDRFFAVRPEGSVSTLKIQRTERGDSAVYLCASSLGHSARGILDYGYTFGSGTRLTVV.